The clone carrying this T cell receptor (beta chain) was picked up many times. The target antigen is unknown. The V gene end was trimmed by 2 bases and the J gene end by 6 bases; junction bases not matched to a gene: 3. This CDR3 region has 14 residues. Germline loops: CDR1 SGHDN, CDR2 FVKESK. This specimen belongs to a study of T cells in Graves' hyperthyroidism and ophthalmopathy. Findings of the study overall: Stable hyperthyroidism was separated from ophthalmopathy by a model based on 13 V-J features. Model-based prediction identified ophthalmopathy a median 6.5 months prior to its onset.

Patients were excluded for uncontrolled infection, other autoimmune disease, pregnancy or lactation. Orbital computed tomography, thyroid ultrasound, serum thyroxine and TRAb, and clinical symptoms together informed the diagnoses. There were TCR beta CDR3 regions amplified from RNA transcripts. HTBI primers drove first-round RT-PCR of the TCR CDR3. Via MiXCR, TCRdb re-called the multiplex PCR reads, giving one row per CDR3 protein. The sample has around 620,000 distinct CDR3 sequences; about half are singletons. Sequences were obtained from peripheral blood or thyroid tissue (not recorded which). This clonotype originated in an adult woman with Graves' disease, either hyperthyroidism or ophthalmopathy (not recorded which). The chain uses TRBV14 and TRBJ1-4, with 7 bases lining up with TRBD1. The CDR3 sequence is CASSQFRGYEKLFF. The CDR3 DNA sequence: TGTGCCAGCAGCCAATTCAGGGGGTATGAAAAACTGTTTTTT.